This T cell receptor beta chain derives from a study of early T cells in non-severe SARS-CoV-2 infection. V lost 7 bases and J lost 1, with 14 bases in between. Germline loops: CDR1 DFQATT, CDR2 SNEGSKA (reference sequence). The length of the CDR3 is 13 residues. This clonotype is deemed medium-sized. Individual cDNA molecules carried attached unique molecular identifiers. TCRdb itself ran the 5' RACE reads through MiXCR, one entry per CDR3 protein. Altogether about 30,000 distinct CDR3 sequences are present, under 5.5% being singletons, with the ten largest covering under 6.5%. The receptor was derived from an adult who was a healthcare worker with PCR-confirmed SARS-CoV-2 infection or an uninfected control (not recorded which). Sequencing was performed on whole blood, taken at baseline. The rearrangement joins TRBV20-1 to TRBJ2-7; D is unclear. The CDR3: CSEKDPSSYEQYF. As DNA, the CDR3 is TGCAGTGAGAAGGACCCCTCATCCTACGAGCAGTACTTC.